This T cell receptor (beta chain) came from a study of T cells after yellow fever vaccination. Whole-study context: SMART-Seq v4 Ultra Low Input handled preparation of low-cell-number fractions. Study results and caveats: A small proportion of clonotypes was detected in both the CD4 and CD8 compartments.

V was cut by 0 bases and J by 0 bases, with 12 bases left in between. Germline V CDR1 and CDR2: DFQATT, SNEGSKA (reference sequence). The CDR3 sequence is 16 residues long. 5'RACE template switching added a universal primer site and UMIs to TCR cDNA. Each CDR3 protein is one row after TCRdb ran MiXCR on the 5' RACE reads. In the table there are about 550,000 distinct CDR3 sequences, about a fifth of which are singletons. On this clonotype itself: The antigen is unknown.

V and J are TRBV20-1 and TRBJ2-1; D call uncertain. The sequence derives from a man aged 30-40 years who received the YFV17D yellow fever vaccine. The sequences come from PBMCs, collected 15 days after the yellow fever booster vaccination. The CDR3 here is CSARDLAENSYNEQFF. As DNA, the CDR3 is TGCAGTGCTAGAGATCTCGCGGAAAACTCCTACAATGAGCAGTTCTTC.